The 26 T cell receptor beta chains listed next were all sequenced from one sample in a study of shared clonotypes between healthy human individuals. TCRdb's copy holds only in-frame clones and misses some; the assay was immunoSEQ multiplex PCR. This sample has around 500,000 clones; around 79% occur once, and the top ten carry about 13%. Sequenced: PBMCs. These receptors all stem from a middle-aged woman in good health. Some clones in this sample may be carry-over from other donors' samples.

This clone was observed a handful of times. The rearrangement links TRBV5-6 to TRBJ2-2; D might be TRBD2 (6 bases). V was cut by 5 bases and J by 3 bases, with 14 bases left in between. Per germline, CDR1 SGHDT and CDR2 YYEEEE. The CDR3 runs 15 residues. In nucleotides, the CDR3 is TGTGCCAGCAGTCGAAGCGGGTGGGACACCGGGGAGCTGTTTTTT. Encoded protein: CASSRSGWDTGELFF.

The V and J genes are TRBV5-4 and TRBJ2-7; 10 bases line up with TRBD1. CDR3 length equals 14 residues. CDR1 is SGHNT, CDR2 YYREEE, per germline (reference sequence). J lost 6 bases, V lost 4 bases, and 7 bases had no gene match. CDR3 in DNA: TGTGCCAGCAGCCCCCGGGACAGGGGACGCGAGCAGTACTTC. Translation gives CASSPRDRGREQYF.

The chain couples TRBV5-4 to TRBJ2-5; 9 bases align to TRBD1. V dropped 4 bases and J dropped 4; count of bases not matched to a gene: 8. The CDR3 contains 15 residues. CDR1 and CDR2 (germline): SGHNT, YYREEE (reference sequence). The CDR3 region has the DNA TGTGCCAGCAGCACCCGGGACAGGGTAGGAGAGACCCAGTACTTC. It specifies CASSTRDRVGETQYF.

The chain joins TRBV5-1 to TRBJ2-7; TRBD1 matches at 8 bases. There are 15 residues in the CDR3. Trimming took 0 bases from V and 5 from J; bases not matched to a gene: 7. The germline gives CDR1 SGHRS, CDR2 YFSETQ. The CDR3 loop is CASSLGAGQVNEQYF. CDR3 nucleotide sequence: TGCGCCAGCAGCTTGGGGGCGGGACAGGTAAACGAGCAGTACTTC.

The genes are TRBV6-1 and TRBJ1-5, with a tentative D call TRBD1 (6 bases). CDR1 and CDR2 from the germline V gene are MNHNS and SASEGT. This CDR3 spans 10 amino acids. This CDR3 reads CSTGFQPQHF. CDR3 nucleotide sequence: TGTTCCACAGGGTTTCAGCCCCAGCATTTT.

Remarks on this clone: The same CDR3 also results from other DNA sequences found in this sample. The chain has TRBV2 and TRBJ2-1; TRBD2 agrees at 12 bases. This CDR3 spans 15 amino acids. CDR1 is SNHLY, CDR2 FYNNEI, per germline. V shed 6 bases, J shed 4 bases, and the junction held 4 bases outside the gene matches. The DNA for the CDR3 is TGTGCCAGCAGGGGGCTAGCGGGAGGGTACAATGAGCAGTTCTTC. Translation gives CASRGLAGGYNEQFF.

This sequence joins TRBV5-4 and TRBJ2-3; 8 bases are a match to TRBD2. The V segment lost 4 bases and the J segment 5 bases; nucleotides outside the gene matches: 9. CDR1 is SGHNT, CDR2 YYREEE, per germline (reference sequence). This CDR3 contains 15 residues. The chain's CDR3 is CASSPPGGLGDTQYF. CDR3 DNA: TGTGCCAGCAGCCCCCCGGGGGGGCTTGGAGATACGCAGTATTTT.

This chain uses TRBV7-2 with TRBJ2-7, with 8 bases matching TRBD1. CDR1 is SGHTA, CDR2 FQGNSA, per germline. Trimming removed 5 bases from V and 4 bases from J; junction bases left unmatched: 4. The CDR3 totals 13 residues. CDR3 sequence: CASSPWDRYEQYF. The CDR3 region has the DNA TGTGCCAGCAGCCCCTGGGACAGGTACGAGCAGTACTTC.

The CDR3 bases are TGTGCCATCAGGGAAGGACAGGATCGAAACACCATATATTTT. Its protein is CAIREGQDRNTIYF. The V call is TRBV10-3, the J call TRBJ1-3; 7 nucleotides match TRBD1. V was clipped by 6 bases and J by 5 bases; unmatched bases: 7. CDR3 length equals 14 residues. Germline V gives CDR1 ENHRY, CDR2 SYGVKD.

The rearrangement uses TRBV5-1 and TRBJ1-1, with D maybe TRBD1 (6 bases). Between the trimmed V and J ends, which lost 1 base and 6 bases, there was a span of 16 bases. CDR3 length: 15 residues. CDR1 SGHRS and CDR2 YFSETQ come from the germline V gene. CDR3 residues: CASSLNPGGRAEAFF. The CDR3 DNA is TGCGCCAGCAGCTTGAACCCCGGGGGGCGCGCTGAAGCTTTCTTT.

The CDR3 reads CASSLDSKVGRLAGAEQYF. The CDR3 DNA sequence: TGTGCCAGCAGTTTAGATTCGAAGGTGGGCAGGCTAGCGGGAGCCGAGCAGTACTTC. This sequence joins TRBV28 and TRBJ2-7, with 10 bases that match TRBD2. Germline V lookup: CDR1 MDHEN, CDR2 SYDVKM. The CDR3 runs to 19 residues. V shed 2 bases, J shed 6 bases, and the junction held 19 bases outside the gene matches.

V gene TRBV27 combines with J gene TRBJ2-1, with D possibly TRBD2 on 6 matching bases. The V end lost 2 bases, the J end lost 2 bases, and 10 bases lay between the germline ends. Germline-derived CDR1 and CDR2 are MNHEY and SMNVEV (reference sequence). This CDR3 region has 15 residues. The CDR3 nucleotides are TGTGCCAGCAGTTTAAGGGCGGGACCCTACAATGAGCAGTTCTTC. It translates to CASSLRAGPYNEQFF.

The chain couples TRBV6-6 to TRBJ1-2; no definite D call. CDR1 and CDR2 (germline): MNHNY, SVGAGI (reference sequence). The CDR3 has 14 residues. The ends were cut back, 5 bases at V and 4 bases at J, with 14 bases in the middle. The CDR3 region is CASSPMWQPYGYTF. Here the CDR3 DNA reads TGTGCCAGCAGTCCCATGTGGCAGCCCTATGGCTACACCTTC.

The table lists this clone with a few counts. This CDR3 reads CAISGQGHQPQHF. The CDR3 DNA reads TGTGCCATCAGTGGACAGGGACATCAGCCCCAGCATTTT. This chain joins TRBV10-3 and TRBJ1-5; the match to TRBD1 covers 7 bases. V trimming: 4 bases; J trimming: 5 bases; junction bases outside the gene matches: 2. CDR3 size: 13 residues. Germline V lookup: CDR1 ENHRY, CDR2 SYGVKD.

The CDR3 region is CAFHRDREYF. The DNA for the CDR3 is TGTGCCTTCCACCGGGACAGAGAGTACTTC. The gene calls are TRBV30 and TRBJ2-7, with 7 nucleotides matching TRBD1. V was clipped by 7 bases and J by 11 bases; unmatched bases: 8. Germline CDR1 GTSNPN, CDR2 SVGIG (reference sequence). The CDR3 is 10 amino acids. The full variable domain, rest sourced from reference TRBV30 and TRBJ2-7, is SQTIHQWPATLVQPVGSPLSLECTVEGTSNPNLYWYRQAAGRGLQLLFYSVGIGQISSEVPQNLSASRPQDRQFILSSKKLLLSDSGFYLCAFHRDREYFGPGTRLTVT.

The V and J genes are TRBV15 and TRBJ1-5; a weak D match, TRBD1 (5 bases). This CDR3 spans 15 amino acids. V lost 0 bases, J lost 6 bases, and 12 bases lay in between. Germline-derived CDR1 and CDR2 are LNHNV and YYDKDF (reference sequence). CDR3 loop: CATSRDLGVGQPQHF. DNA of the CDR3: TGTGCCACCAGCAGAGATCTGGGGGTTGGTCAGCCCCAGCATTTT.

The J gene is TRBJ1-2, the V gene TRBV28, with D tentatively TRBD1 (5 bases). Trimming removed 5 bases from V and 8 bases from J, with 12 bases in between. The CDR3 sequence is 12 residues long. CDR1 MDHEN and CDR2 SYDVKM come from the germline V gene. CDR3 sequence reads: CASSPQGPGYTF. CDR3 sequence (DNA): TGTGCCAGCAGTCCGCAGGGTCCGGGCTACACCTTC.

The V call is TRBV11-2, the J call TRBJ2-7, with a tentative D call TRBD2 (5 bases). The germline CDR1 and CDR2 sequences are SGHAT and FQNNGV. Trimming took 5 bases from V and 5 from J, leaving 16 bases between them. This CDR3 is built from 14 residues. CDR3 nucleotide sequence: TGTGCCAGCAGCCAAATTAGAGGGCCACACGAGCAGTACTTC. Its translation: CASSQIRGPHEQYF.

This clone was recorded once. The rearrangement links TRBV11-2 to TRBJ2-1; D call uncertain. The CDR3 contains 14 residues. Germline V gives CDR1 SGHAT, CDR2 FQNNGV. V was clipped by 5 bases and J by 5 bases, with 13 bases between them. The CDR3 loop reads CASSHPGRNNEQFF. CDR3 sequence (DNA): TGTGCCAGCAGCCACCCTGGGCGGAACAATGAGCAGTTCTTC.

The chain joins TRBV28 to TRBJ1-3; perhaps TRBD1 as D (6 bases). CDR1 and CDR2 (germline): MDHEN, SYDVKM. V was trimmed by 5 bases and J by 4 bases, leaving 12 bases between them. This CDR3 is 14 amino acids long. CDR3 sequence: CASSAQGSGNTIYF. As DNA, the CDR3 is TGTGCCAGCAGTGCACAGGGTTCCGGAAACACCATATATTTT.

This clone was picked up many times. CDR3 nucleotides: TGTGCCATCGGGGCGGTTGGAGGAGGCTACACCTTC. It yields the protein CAIGAVGGGYTF. The rearrangement uses TRBV10-3 and TRBJ1-2; maybe TRBD1 (5 bases). Looked up from germline, CDR1 is ENHRY and CDR2 is SYGVKD. The V gene lost 8 bases and the J gene lost 8 bases, with 15 bases spanning the gap. The CDR3 totals 12 residues.

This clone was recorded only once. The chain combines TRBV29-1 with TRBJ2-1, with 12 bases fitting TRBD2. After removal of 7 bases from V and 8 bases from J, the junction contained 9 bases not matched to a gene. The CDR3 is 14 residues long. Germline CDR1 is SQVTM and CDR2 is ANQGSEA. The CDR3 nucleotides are TGCAGCGATACCGGGACTAGCGGGCCCTATGAGCAGTTCTTC. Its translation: CSDTGTSGPYEQFF.

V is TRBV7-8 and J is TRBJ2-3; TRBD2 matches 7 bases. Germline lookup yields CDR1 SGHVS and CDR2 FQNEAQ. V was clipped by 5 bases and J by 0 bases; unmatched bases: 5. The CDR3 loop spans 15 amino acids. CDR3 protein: CASSQQRGSTDTQYF. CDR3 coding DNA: TGTGCCAGCAGCCAGCAGCGGGGTAGCACAGATACGCAGTATTTT.

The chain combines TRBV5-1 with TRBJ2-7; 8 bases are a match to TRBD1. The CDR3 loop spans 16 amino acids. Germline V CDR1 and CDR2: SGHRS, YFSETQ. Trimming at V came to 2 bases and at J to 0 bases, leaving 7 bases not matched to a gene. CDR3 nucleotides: TGCGCCAGCAGCTTAGACGGACAGGGTTACTCCTACGAGCAGTACTTC. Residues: CASSLDGQGYSYEQYF.

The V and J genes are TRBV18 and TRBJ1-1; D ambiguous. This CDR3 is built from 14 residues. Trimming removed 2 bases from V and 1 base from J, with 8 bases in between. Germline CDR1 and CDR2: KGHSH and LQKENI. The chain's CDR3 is CASSPRPENTEAFF. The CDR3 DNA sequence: TGTGCCAGCTCACCAAGACCAGAGAACACTGAAGCTTTCTTT. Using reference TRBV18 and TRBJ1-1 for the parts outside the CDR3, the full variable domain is NAGVMQNPRHLVRRRGQEARLRCSPMKGHSHVYWYRQLPEEGLKFMVYLQKENIIDESGMPKERFSAEFPKEGPSILRIQQVVRGDSAAYFCASSPRPENTEAFFGQGTRLTVV.

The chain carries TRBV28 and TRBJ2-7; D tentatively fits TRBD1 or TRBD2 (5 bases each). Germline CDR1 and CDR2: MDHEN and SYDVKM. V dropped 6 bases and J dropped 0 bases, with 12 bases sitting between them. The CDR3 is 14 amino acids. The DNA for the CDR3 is TGTGCCAGCAGGACCGGGACGGTCTCCTACGAGCAGTACTTC. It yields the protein CASRTGTVSYEQYF. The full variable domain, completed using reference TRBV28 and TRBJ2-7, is DVKVTQSSRYLVKRTGEKVFLECVQDMDHENMFWYRQDPGLGLRLIYFSYDVKMKEKGDIPEGYSVSREKKERFSLILESASTNQTSMYLCASRTGTVSYEQYFGPGTRLTVT.